Following are 11 T cell receptor beta chains from one sample sequenced in a study of a mutant IDH1 vaccine in newly diagnosed glioma. Time point noted: baseline, week 1 (first vaccination visit). The treatment is: pre-vaccination baseline after standard-of-care therapy. Assay: immunoSEQ multiplex PCR; the TCRdb copy retains only in-frame clones and omits some. The repertoire holds 30,000 or so clones, 82% seen once, with under 25% in the top ten. Sample: PBMCs, taken from a glioma patient treated with radiotherapy, temozolomide or both. The receptor source for this set is a man between 25 and 39 years old with glioma.

The V call is TRBV27, the J call TRBJ2-7; D is possibly TRBD2 (5 bases). The V gene's germline CDR1 is MNHEY and CDR2 SMNVEV (reference sequence). CDR3 size: 16 residues. V lost 6 bases and J lost 2, with 20 bases in between. The CDR3 protein is CASSPIGERSTYEQYF. Written as DNA, the CDR3 is TGTGCCAGCAGCCCCATCGGGGAGCGGAGCACCTACGAGCAGTACTTC.

The rearrangement uses TRBV4-1 and TRBJ1-3; D not resolved. V lost 4 bases and J 15 bases, leaving 16 bases between the germline ends. The CDR3 runs 12 residues. Per germline, CDR1 MGHRA and CDR2 YSYEKL. CDR3 nucleotide sequence: TGCGCCAGCAGCCGACCGGGCCCATCGAAATATTTT. As protein: CASSRPGPSKYF.

This clone qualifies as medium-sized (0.01 to 0.1%). The chain carries TRBV5-6 and TRBJ2-3; D is possibly TRBD1 (6 bases). The CDR3 consists of 14 residues. In germline, CDR1 is SGHDT, CDR2 YYEEEE. Between the trimmed V and J ends, which lost 0 bases and 6 bases, there was a span of 11 bases. CDR3 sequence reads: CASSLEGEWDTQYF. For the CDR3, the DNA is TGTGCCAGCAGCTTGGAGGGGGAGTGGGATACGCAGTATTTT.

This sequence joins TRBV5-6 and TRBJ1-2; no reliable D call. Germline values: CDR1 SGHDT, CDR2 YYEEEE. This CDR3 contains 13 residues. V was shortened by 0 bases and J by 7 bases, with 10 bases between the two germline ends. The CDR3 here is CASSLAEPSGYTF. CDR3 nucleotide sequence: TGTGCCAGCAGCTTGGCCGAACCGAGTGGCTACACCTTC.

The chain employs TRBV10-2 and TRBJ2-7; D remains unclear. V was trimmed by 5 bases and J by 7 bases, leaving 9 bases between them. The CDR3 runs 11 residues. Germline V gives CDR1 WSHSY, CDR2 SAAADI. The CDR3 DNA reads TGCGCCAGCAGTTCGTCAGTAGAGCAGTACTTC. Translation gives CASSSSVEQYF.

The chain uses TRBV2 and TRBJ2-1, with 13 nucleotides matching TRBD2. Germline CDR1 reads SNHLY; CDR2 reads FYNNEI. The CDR3 covers 15 residues. The junction had 2 bases not matched to a gene; V was cut back by 2 bases and J by 7 bases. This chain's CDR3 is CASSESGLAGNEQFF. The CDR3 region has the DNA TGTGCCAGCAGTGAATCGGGACTAGCGGGGAATGAGCAGTTCTTC.

This chain links TRBV6-1 with TRBJ2-7; possible D gene TRBD1, 6 bases. V was trimmed by 6 bases and J by 7 bases, leaving 16 bases between them. The germline gives CDR1 MNHNS, CDR2 SASEGT. The CDR3 extends over 13 amino acids. CDR3 protein: CASSRGRDREQYF. The CDR3 DNA is TGTGCCAGCAGCAGGGGTAGAGACCGGGAGCAGTACTTC.

V usage is TRBV18 and J usage is TRBJ2-2; TRBD1 matches 10 bases. Germline trimming cut 1 base from V and 6 bases from J; bases unmatched to any gene: 5. CDR1 is KGHSH and CDR2 is LQKENI in the germline V gene. The CDR3 spans 16 residues. As DNA, the CDR3 is TGTGCCAGCTCACCACAGACAGGGGGCATCGCCGGGGAGCTGTTTTTT. Translation: CASSPQTGGIAGELFF.

The chain employs TRBV28 and TRBJ2-7, with 8 positions matching TRBD2. The CDR3 is 19 residues long. Per germline, CDR1 MDHEN and CDR2 SYDVKM. The ends lost 7 bases at V and 4 bases at J; junction bases unmatched: 24. The CDR3 DNA sequence: TGTGCCAGCATCCCCCGGGACCCTTCACTAGCGGCCCAAATATACGAGCAGTACTTC. Residues: CASIPRDPSLAAQIYEQYF.

The chain has TRBV18 and TRBJ1-2, with 7 bases that match TRBD1. Germline V gene sequence: CDR1 KGHSH, CDR2 LQKENI. This CDR3 is 16 amino acids long. The trim removed 3 bases at V and 2 bases at J, leaving 9 bases unmatched. The CDR3 region is CASSPQKSTGNYGYTF. CDR3 nucleotides: TGTGCCAGCTCACCCCAGAAGTCGACAGGGAACTATGGCTACACCTTC.

The chain joins TRBV14 to TRBJ1-6; a possible D gene is TRBD1 (5 bases). The CDR3 sequence is 13 residues long. Germline V gene sequence: CDR1 SGHDN, CDR2 FVKESK. Trimming shortened V by 1 base and J by 10 bases, and 8 bases separated the two germline ends. The CDR3 region is CASSQGGGSPLHF. The CDR3 DNA reads TGTGCCAGCAGCCAAGGGGGGGGGTCACCCCTCCACTTT.